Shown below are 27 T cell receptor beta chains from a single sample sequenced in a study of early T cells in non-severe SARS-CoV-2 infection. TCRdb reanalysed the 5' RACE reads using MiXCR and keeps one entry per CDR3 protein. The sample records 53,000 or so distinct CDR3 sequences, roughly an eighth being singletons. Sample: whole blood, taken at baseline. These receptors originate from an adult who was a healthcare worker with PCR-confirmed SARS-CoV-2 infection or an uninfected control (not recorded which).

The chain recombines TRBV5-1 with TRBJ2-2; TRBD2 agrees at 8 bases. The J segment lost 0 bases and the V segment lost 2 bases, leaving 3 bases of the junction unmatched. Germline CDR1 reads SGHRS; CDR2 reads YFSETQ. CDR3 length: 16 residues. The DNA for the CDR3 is TGCGCCAGCAGCTTCATAGCGGGGACGAACACCGGGGAGCTGTTTTTT. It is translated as CASSFIAGTNTGELFF.

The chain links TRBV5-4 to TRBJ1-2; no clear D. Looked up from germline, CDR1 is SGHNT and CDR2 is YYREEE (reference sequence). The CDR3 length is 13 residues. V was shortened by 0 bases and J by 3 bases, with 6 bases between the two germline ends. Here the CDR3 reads CASSLDGHYGYTF. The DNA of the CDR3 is TGTGCCAGCAGCTTGGACGGGCACTATGGCTACACCTTC.

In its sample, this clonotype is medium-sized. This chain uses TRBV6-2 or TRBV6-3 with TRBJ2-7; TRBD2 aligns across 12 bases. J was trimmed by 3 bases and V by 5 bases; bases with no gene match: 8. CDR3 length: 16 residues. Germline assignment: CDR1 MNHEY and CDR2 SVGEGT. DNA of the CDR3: TGTGCCAGCAGTCCATCCGGGACTAGCGGGTTCTACGAGCAGTACTTC. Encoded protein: CASSPSGTSGFYEQYF.

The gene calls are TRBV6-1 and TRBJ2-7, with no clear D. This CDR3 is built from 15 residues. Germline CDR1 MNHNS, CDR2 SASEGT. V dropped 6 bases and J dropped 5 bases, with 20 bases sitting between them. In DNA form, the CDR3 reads TGTGCCAGCAGGGCTAAACCCCAGGTATTCCACGAGCAGTACTTC. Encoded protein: CASRAKPQVFHEQYF.

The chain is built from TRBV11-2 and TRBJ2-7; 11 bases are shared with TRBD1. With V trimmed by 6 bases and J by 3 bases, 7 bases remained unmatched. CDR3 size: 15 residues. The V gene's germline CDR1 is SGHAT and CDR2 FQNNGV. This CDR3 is CASRLRTGGNYEQYF. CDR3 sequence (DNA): TGTGCCAGCAGACTCAGGACAGGGGGCAACTACGAGCAGTACTTC.

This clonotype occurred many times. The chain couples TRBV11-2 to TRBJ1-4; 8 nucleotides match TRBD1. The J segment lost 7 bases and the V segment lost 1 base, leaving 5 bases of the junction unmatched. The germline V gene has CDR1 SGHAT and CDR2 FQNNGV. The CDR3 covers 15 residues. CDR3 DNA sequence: TGTGCCAGCAGCTTAGTCACAGGGGGAGCTGAAAAACTGTTTTTT. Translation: CASSLVTGGAEKLFF.

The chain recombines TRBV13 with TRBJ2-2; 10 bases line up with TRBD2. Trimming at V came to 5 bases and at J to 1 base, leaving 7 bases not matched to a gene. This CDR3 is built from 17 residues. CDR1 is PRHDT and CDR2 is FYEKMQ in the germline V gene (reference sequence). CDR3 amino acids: CASSPGGLAVNTGELFF. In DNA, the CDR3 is TGTGCCAGCAGCCCAGGAGGACTAGCGGTGAACACCGGGGAGCTGTTTTTT.

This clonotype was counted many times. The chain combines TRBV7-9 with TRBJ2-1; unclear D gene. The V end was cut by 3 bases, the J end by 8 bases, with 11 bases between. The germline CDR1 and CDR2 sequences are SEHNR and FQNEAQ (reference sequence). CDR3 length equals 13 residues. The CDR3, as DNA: TGTGCCAGCAGCTTTCCTAGTCACCATGAGCAGTTCTTC. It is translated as CASSFPSHHEQFF.

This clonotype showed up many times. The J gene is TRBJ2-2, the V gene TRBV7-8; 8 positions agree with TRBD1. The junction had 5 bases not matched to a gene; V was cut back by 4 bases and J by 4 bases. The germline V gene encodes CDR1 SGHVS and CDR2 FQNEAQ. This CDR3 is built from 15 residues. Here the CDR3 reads CASSSGQGGTGELFF. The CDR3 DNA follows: TGTGCCAGCAGCTCAGGACAGGGAGGCACCGGGGAGCTGTTTTTT.

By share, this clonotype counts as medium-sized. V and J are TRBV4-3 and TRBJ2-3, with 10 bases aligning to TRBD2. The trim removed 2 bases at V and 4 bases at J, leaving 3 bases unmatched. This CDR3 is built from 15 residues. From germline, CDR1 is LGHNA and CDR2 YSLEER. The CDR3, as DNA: TGCGCCAGCAGCCAACAGCGGGGGGGTCCAGATACGCAGTATTTT. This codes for CASSQQRGGPDTQYF.

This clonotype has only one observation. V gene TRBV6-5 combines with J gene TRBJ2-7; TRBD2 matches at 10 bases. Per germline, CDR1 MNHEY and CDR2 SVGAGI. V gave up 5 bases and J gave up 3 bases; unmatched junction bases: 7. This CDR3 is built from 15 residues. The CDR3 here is CASSTLAGDRYEQYF. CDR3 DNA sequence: TGTGCCAGCAGTACCCTAGCGGGAGATCGCTACGAGCAGTACTTC.

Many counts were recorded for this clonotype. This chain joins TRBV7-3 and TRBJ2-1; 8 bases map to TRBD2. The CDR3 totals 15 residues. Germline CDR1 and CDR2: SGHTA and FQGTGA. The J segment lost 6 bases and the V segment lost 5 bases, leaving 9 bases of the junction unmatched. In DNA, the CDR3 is TGTGCCAGCAGCCCCCGGCGGACTAGCAGCAATGAGCAGTTCTTC. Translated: CASSPRRTSSNEQFF.

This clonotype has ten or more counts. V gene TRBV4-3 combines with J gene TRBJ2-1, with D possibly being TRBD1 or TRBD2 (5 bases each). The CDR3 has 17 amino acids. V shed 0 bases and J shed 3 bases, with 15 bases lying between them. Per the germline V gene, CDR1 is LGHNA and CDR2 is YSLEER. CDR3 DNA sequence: TGCGCCAGCAGCCAAGACTACCCCGGGACCAGCTACAATGAGCAGTTCTTC. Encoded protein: CASSQDYPGTSYNEQFF.

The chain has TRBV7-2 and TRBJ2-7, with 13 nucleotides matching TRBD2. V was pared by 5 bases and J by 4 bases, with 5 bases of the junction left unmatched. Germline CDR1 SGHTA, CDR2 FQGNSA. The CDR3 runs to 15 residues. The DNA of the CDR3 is TGTGCCAGCAGCACCCGGACTAGCGGGAGTTACGAGCAGTACTTC. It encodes CASSTRTSGSYEQYF.

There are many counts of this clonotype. For the CDR3, the DNA is TGCAGTGCCCCTAGGGGGGCGGGAGAGGGGAACGAGCAGTACTTC. Its protein product is CSAPRGAGEGNEQYF. The rearrangement joins TRBV20-1 to TRBJ2-7, with D possibly being TRBD2 (7 bases). This CDR3 contains 15 residues. Germline CDR1 DFQATT, CDR2 SNEGSKA (reference sequence). Trimming left V 6 bases short and J 5 bases short, with 23 bases between.

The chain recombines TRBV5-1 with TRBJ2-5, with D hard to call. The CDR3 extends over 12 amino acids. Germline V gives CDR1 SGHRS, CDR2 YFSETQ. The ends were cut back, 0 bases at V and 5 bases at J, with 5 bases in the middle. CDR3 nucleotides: TGCGCCAGCAGCTTGGAGTTGGAGACCCAGTACTTC. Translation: CASSLELETQYF. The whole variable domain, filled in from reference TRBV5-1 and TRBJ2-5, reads KAGVTQTPRYLIKTRGQQVTLSCSPISGHRSVSWYQQTPGQGLQFLFEYFSETQRNKGNFPGRFSGRQFSNSRSEMNVSTLELGDSALYLCASSLELETQYFGPGTRLLVL.

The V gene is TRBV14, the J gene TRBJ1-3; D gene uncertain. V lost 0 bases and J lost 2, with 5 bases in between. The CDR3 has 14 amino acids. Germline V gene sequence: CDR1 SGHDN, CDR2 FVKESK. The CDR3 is CASSQDRAGNTIYF. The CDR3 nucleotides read TGTGCCAGCAGCCAAGATCGAGCTGGAAACACCATATATTTT.

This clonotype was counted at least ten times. The CDR3 reads CASSAASGTETQYF. In nucleotides, the CDR3 is TGTGCCAGTAGTGCGGCTAGCGGGACTGAGACCCAGTACTTC. The chain links TRBV19 to TRBJ2-5; 9 bases map to TRBD2. This CDR3 has 14 amino acids. From germline, CDR1 is LNHDA and CDR2 SQIVND (reference sequence). V shed 5 bases and J 5 bases; nucleotides not matched to a gene: 6.

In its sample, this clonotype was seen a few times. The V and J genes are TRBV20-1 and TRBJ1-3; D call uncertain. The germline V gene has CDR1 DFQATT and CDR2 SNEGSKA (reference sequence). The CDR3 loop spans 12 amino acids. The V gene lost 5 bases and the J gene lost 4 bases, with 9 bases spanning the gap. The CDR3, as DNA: TGCAGTGCTCTCGGCCTAGGAAACACCATATATTTT. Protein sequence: CSALGLGNTIYF.

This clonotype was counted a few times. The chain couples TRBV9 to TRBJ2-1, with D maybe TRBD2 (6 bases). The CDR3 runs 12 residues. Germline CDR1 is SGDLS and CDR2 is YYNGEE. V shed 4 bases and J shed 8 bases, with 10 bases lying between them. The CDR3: CASSPSGHEQFF. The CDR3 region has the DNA TGTGCCAGCAGCCCAAGCGGGCATGAGCAGTTCTTC.

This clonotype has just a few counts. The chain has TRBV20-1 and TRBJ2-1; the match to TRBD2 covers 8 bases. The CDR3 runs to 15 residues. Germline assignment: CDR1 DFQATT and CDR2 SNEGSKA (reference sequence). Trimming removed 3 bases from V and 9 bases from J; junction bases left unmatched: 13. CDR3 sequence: CSARASSGSFIEQFF. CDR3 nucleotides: TGCAGTGCTAGGGCGTCCAGCGGGAGTTTCATTGAGCAGTTCTTC.

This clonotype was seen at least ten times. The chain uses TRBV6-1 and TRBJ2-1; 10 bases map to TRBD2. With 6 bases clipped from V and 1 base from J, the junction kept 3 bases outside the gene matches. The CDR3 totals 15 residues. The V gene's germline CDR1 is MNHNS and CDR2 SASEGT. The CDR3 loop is CASRGLAVSYNEQFF. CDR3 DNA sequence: TGTGCCAGCAGAGGACTAGCGGTATCCTACAATGAGCAGTTCTTC.

Here the CDR3 reads CASSSTGTSGSQETQYF. In DNA form, the CDR3 reads TGTGCCAGCAGCAGTACCGGGACTAGCGGTTCCCAAGAGACCCAGTACTTC. The chain couples TRBV7-8 to TRBJ2-5, with 11 bases identical to TRBD2. Germline loops: CDR1 SGHVS, CDR2 FQNEAQ. The ends lost 5 bases at V and 1 base at J; junction bases unmatched: 9. This CDR3 has 17 amino acids.

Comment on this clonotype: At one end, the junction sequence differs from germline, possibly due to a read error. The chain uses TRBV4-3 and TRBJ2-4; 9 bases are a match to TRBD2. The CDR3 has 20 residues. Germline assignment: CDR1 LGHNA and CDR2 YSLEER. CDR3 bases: TGCGCCAGCAGCCAAGAAATGGAGGGTCTAGCGGGACCAAACGACAACATTCGGTACTTC. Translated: CASSQEMEGLAGPNDNIRYF.

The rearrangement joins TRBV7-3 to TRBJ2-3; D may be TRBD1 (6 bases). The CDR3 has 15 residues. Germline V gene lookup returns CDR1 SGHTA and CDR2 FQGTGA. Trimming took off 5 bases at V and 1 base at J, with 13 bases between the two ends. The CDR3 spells CASSNRTDRTDTQYF. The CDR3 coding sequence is TGTGCCAGCAGCAACCGGACAGACCGCACAGATACGCAGTATTTT.

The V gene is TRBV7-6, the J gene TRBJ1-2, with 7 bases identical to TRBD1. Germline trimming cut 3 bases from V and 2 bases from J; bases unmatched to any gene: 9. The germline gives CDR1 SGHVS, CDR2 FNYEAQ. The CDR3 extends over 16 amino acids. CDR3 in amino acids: CASSFRSGTANYGYTF. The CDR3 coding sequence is TGTGCCAGCAGCTTCCGATCCGGGACAGCGAACTATGGCTACACCTTC.

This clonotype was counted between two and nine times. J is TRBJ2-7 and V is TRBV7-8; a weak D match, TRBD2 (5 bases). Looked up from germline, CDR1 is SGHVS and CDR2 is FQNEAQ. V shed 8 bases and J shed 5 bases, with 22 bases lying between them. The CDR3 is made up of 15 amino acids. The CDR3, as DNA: TGTGCCAGCCGGGCGGGCTCCGACCAAAGCCACGAGCAGTACTTC. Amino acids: CASRAGSDQSHEQYF.